The source of this T cell receptor (beta chain) is a study of T cell clonotyping in hematopoietic cell transplantation. Measured with immunoSEQ multiplex PCR; TCRdb has only the in-frame clones, and not every one. Of about 9,000 clones listed, roughly 90% were seen once; the top ten hold 25% to 30%. Sample time point: recipient sample about 28 days before transplant, after cytoreduction. The CDR3 has 11 amino acids. From germline, CDR1 is SNHLY and CDR2 FYNNEI. V lost 5 bases, J lost 6 bases, and 6 bases lay in between. About this clone itself: Its antigen is undetermined.

General study points: Recipient TCR diversity dropped after transplant; expanded clonotypes rose from day 30 to 180. Few recipient clonotypes overlapped donors; over 95% were de novo at given depth. Cells were unsorted, so CD4 and CD8 contributions were not separated. Higher Inverse Simpson Index values in graft donor and pretransplant recipient predicted broader posttransplant TCR diversity.

The sample in question was peripheral blood mononuclear cells, obtained before stem cell transplant. V is TRBV2 and J is TRBJ2-3; unclear D gene. The TCR comes from a woman in her sixties with acute myeloid leukemia. Some clones in this sample may be carry-over from other donors' samples. CDR3 in DNA: TGTGCCAGCAGTAGGCGGGATACGCAGTATTTT. Protein sequence: CASSRRDTQYF.